This is a list of T cell receptor beta chains from one sample in a study of identical twins. TCRdb reanalysed the 5' RACE reads using MiXCR and keeps one entry per CDR3 protein. The data show around 650,000 distinct CDR3 sequences, roughly 6.6% seen once. The same data also contributed to another study, on yellow fever vaccine responses in identical twins.

The sample comprised PBMCs. The receptors derive from a woman between 18 and 29 years old in good health. Both conserved end residues are part of each CDR3. The D gene is left open where the match is weak. Clone size is not always given. Where it is, it says once, few, many or a class for expanded clones.

J gene: TRBJ1-1; clone size: many; V gene: TRBV5-1; D gene: -; CDR3 DNA: TGCGCCAGCAGCTTGTCCTCCAGGCTCAACACTGAAGCTTTCTTT; CDR3 protein: CASSLSSRLNTEAFF
J gene: TRBJ2-1; clone size: -; V gene: TRBV12-3/TRBV12-4; D gene: TRBD2; CDR3 DNA: TGTGCCAGCAGTTTCGGACTAGCGGGGTTAACGCGCAATGAGCAGTTCTTC; CDR3 protein: CASSFGLAGLTRNEQFF
J gene: TRBJ1-5; clone size: -; V gene: TRBV12-3/TRBV12-4; D gene: -; CDR3 DNA: TGTGCCAGCAGTTCTACCCCGGGCCCAGGACCTAATCAGCCCCAGCATTTT; CDR3 protein: CASSSTPGPGPNQPQHF
J gene: TRBJ1-1; clone size: many; V gene: TRBV5-1; D gene: -; CDR3 DNA: TGCGCCAGCACCCAGACCGAGGCTCTGAACACTGAAGCTTTCTTT; CDR3 protein: CASTQTEALNTEAFF
J gene: TRBJ2-7; clone size: many; V gene: TRBV6-5; D gene: -; CDR3 DNA: TGTGCCAGCAGCCCATCCCCCTACGAGCAGTACTTC; CDR3 protein: CASSPSPYEQYF
J gene: TRBJ2-1; clone size: -; V gene: TRBV15; D gene: TRBD1; CDR3 DNA: TGTGCCACCAGCCCGGACAGGGGTGGGAATGAGCAGTTCTTC; CDR3 protein: CATSPDRGGNEQFF
J gene: TRBJ1-1; clone size: many; V gene: TRBV29-1; D gene: -; CDR3 DNA: TGCAGCGTTGACGAAGGGGGGCCAGCGAACACTGAAGCTTTCTTT; CDR3 protein: CSVDEGGPANTEAFF
J gene: TRBJ1-4; clone size: few; V gene: TRBV11-2; D gene: -; CDR3 DNA: TGTGCCAGCAGCTTATTGTTTGCTTCCGAGGAGAAACTGTTTTTT; CDR3 protein: CASSLLFASEEKLFF
J gene: TRBJ2-1; clone size: -; V gene: TRBV20-1; D gene: -; CDR3 DNA: TGCAGTGCTTCATCCGGGACTCTTAACAATGAGCAGTTCTTC; CDR3 protein: CSASSGTLNNEQFF
J gene: TRBJ2-5; clone size: -; V gene: TRBV5-1; D gene: TRBD2; CDR3 DNA: TGCGCCAGCAGCGGTGGGCTAGCGGGGGCCCCCCAAGAGACCCAGTACTTC; CDR3 protein: CASSGGLAGAPQETQYF
J gene: TRBJ2-2; clone size: -; V gene: TRBV20-1; D gene: -; CDR3 DNA: TGCAGTGCTAGAGATGGGAGGGGGATTTCCGGGGAGCTGTTTTTT; CDR3 protein: CSARDGRGISGELFF
J gene: TRBJ1-6; clone size: many; V gene: TRBV4-1; D gene: -; CDR3 DNA: TGCGCCAGCAGGGACATGGATAATTCACCCCTCCACTTT; CDR3 protein: CASRDMDNSPLHF
J gene: TRBJ1-1; clone size: many; V gene: TRBV5-1; D gene: -; CDR3 DNA: TGCGCCAGCAGCTTGGGCGGTTTTAGGAACACTGAAGCTTTCTTT; CDR3 protein: CASSLGGFRNTEAFF
J gene: TRBJ2-7; clone size: many; V gene: TRBV12-3/TRBV12-4; D gene: -; CDR3 DNA: TGTGCCAGCAGTCCCCCGCGGAGGCCTCCCTACGAGCAGTACTTC; CDR3 protein: CASSPPRRPPYEQYF
J gene: TRBJ1-2; clone size: few; V gene: TRBV19; D gene: -; CDR3 DNA: TGTGCCAGTAGTATGGGTCGGACTGATGGCTACACCTTC; CDR3 protein: CASSMGRTDGYTF
J gene: TRBJ1-6; clone size: many; V gene: TRBV6-5; D gene: TRBD1; CDR3 DNA: TGTGCCAGCAGTTCACTCAGGGGGCCAGGCTCCTATAATTCACCCCTCCACTTT; CDR3 protein: CASSSLRGPGSYNSPLHF
J gene: TRBJ2-7; clone size: -; V gene: TRBV2; D gene: -; CDR3 DNA: TGTGCCAGCAGTGAAGGCTACTCCTACGAGCAGTACTTC; CDR3 protein: CASSEGYSYEQYF
J gene: TRBJ2-1; clone size: few; V gene: TRBV27; D gene: TRBD2; CDR3 DNA: TGTGCCAGCAACCGACTAGCGGGGGCTAACAATGAGCAGTTCTTC; CDR3 protein: CASNRLAGANNEQFF
J gene: TRBJ2-3; clone size: -; V gene: TRBV28; D gene: -; CDR3 DNA: TGTGCCAGCAGTTCAAATAACAGGGTTTCTTCTAGCACAGATACGCAGTATTTT; CDR3 protein: CASSSNNRVSSSTDTQYF
J gene: TRBJ2-1; clone size: few; V gene: TRBV4-2; D gene: TRBD2; CDR3 DNA: TGTGCCAGCAGCCAAGACGCGGGGGGGGGCCACAATGAGCAGTTCTTC; CDR3 protein: CASSQDAGGGHNEQFF
J gene: TRBJ2-1; clone size: few; V gene: TRBV24-1; D gene: -; CDR3 DNA: TGTGCCACCAGTGACCACAGGCCAGGGGATGAGCAGTTCTTC; CDR3 protein: CATSDHRPGDEQFF
J gene: TRBJ2-3; clone size: many; V gene: TRBV28; D gene: TRBD2; CDR3 DNA: TGTGCCAGCAACCGCCTTGGAGGACTAGCGGAATACTATAGCACAGATACGCAGTATTTT; CDR3 protein: CASNRLGGLAEYYSTDTQYF
J gene: TRBJ1-1; clone size: many; V gene: TRBV4-1; D gene: -; CDR3 DNA: TGCGCCAGCAGCCAAGCCCCCGGGACAACCCTGAACACTGAAGCTTTCTTT; CDR3 protein: CASSQAPGTTLNTEAFF
J gene: TRBJ2-3; clone size: few; V gene: TRBV29-1; D gene: -; CDR3 DNA: TGCAGCGTTGATGTTTCGGGGTTGACAGATACGCAGTATTTT; CDR3 protein: CSVDVSGLTDTQYF